This T cell receptor (beta chain) originates from a study of T cells in Graves' hyperthyroidism and ophthalmopathy. The study's findings and limits: The model made its ophthalmopathy prediction, and onset followed a median about 6.8 months later. Most thyroid clonotypes that were expanded above 0.001 also turned up in blood. Classification by a 13 V-J model distinguished ophthalmopathy from stable hyperthyroidism.

Per the germline V gene, CDR1 is GTSNPN and CDR2 is SVGIG (reference sequence). The germline V and J ends were trimmed by 1 base and 4 bases, with 16 bases remaining between them. This CDR3 contains 16 residues. Concerning this clonotype itself: The antigen remains unidentified.

RNA transcripts served as the template for amplifying TCR beta CDR3 regions. In the first-round RT-PCR of the TCR CDR3, the HTBI primer set was used. TCRdb reprocessed the multiplex PCR reads with MiXCR, giving one entry per CDR3 protein. The repertoire holds approximately 520,000 distinct CDR3 sequences, roughly a quarter seen once, with approximately 10% in the top ten. The V and J genes are TRBV30 and TRBJ2-2; D unclear. This TCR was recovered from a woman in her twenties or thirties with Graves' ophthalmopathy. Sequencing input: blood. DNA of the CDR3: TGTGCCTGGAGTGGGCCTGGATTGGGTAGCACCGGGGAGCTGTTTTTT. Its protein product is CAWSGPGLGSTGELFF.